The 28 T cell receptor beta chains below come from one sample, sequenced in a study of control samples from healthy donors and cancer patients. Sequenced by immunoSEQ multiplex PCR; TCRdb stores in-frame clones only, minus some. Seen here are approximately 150,000 clones, about nine tenths observed once, and the top ten hold just under 5%. The source material was blood. These TCRs come from a man aged 30 to 39 in good health.

This clone showed up just a few times. The rearrangement uses TRBV7-8 and TRBJ2-1; 9 nucleotides match TRBD2. Trimming removed 1 base from V and 8 bases from J; junction bases left unmatched: 9. The CDR3 runs to 16 residues. CDR1 and CDR2 from the germline V gene are SGHVS and FQNEAQ. The CDR3 spells CASSLGGSGSFDEQFF. CDR3 nucleotide sequence: TGTGCCAGCAGCTTAGGCGGTAGCGGGAGTTTTGATGAGCAGTTCTTC.

V usage is TRBV24-1 and J usage is TRBJ2-2, with 13 nucleotides matching TRBD2. This CDR3 is built from 16 residues. CDR1 and CDR2 from the germline V gene are KGHDR and SFDVKD. The V gene end was trimmed by 4 bases and the J gene end by 9 bases; junction bases not matched to a gene: 7. The CDR3 DNA reads TGTGCCACCAGTGACCCTGGGACTAGCGGGATGAGGGAGCTGTTTTTT. Translated, it gives CATSDPGTSGMRELFF.

This chain links TRBV3-1 (or the pseudogene TRBV3-2) with TRBJ2-7; 8 bases match TRBD2. The germline CDR1 and CDR2 sequences are LGHDT and YNNKEL (reference sequence). The CDR3 is 14 amino acids. V was pared by 5 bases and J by 4 bases, with 7 bases of the junction left unmatched. CDR3 residues: CASSSGGKGYEQYF. In DNA, the CDR3 is TGTGCCAGCAGCTCGGGGGGGAAAGGATACGAGCAGTACTTC.

The chain recombines TRBV3-1 (or the pseudogene TRBV3-2) with TRBJ2-5; the D call may be TRBD1 or TRBD2 (5 bases each). Germline CDR1 is LGHDT and CDR2 is YNNKEL (reference sequence). Trimming shortened V by 2 bases and J by 0 bases, and 10 bases separated the two germline ends. The CDR3 loop spans 15 amino acids. The DNA for the CDR3 is TGTGCCAGCAGCCAAAAGAGAGGGGACCAAGAGACCCAGTACTTC. It codes for CASSQKRGDQETQYF.

This chain links TRBV7-2 with TRBJ1-2; a weak D match, TRBD1 (5 bases). Trimming removed 5 bases at V and 5 bases at J, with 9 bases between. This CDR3 region has 12 residues. The germline gives CDR1 SGHTA, CDR2 FQGNSA. CDR3 in amino acids: CASSTTAYGYTF. CDR3 nucleotides: TGTGCCAGCAGCACGACAGCGTATGGCTACACCTTC.

This clone has a handful of counts. The chain links TRBV11-3 to TRBJ1-1, with D unclear. CDR3 length: 14 residues. Germline assignment: CDR1 SGHNT and CDR2 YENEEA. V was clipped by 5 bases and J by 1 base, with 11 bases between them. CDR3 nucleotides: TGTGCCAGCAGCCCAGAGGCGGGGAACACTGAAGCTTTCTTT. Protein sequence: CASSPEAGNTEAFF.

The gene calls are TRBV4-1 and TRBJ2-7; 8 nucleotides align to TRBD1. The CDR3 spans 16 residues. The germline gives CDR1 MGHRA, CDR2 YSYEKL. V gave up 1 base and J gave up 6 bases; unmatched junction bases: 11. In nucleotides, the CDR3 is TGCGCCAGCAGCCAAGGGCCCGGGACAGGCCCCCTCGAGCAGTACTTC. This sequence encodes CASSQGPGTGPLEQYF.

The rearrangement joins TRBV19 to TRBJ2-5; a possible D gene is TRBD2 (5 bases). Trimming pared 2 bases from V and 2 bases from J, leaving 9 bases between. This CDR3 is built from 14 residues. Germline-derived CDR1 and CDR2 are LNHDA and SQIVND (reference sequence). This CDR3 is CASSISTIQETQYF. The CDR3 region has the DNA TGTGCCAGTAGTATATCGACTATTCAAGAGACCCAGTACTTC.

This clone was found once. This rearrangement joins TRBV18 to TRBJ1-2; TRBD1 matches 8 bases. There are 14 residues in the CDR3. Germline V gene lookup returns CDR1 KGHSH and CDR2 LQKENI. Trimming cost V 6 bases and J 5 bases; bases outside gene matches: 8. The CDR3 DNA reads as TGTGCCAGCTCCCCCGACAGGGGTCCGTATGGCTACACCTTC. Translated: CASSPDRGPYGYTF.

The chain has TRBV5-4 and TRBJ1-3; perhaps TRBD1 as D (6 bases). Trimming stripped 8 bases from V and 2 bases from J, with 20 bases between. Germline CDR1 and CDR2: SGHNT and YYREEE (reference sequence). CDR3 length: 16 amino acids. CDR3 protein: CARAQGYDSTGNTIYF. The DNA for the CDR3 is TGTGCCAGAGCACAGGGCTATGACAGCACTGGAAACACCATATATTTT.

The chain employs TRBV9 and TRBJ1-2, with D perhaps matching TRBD1 (5 bases). The germline CDR1 and CDR2 sequences are SGDLS and YYNGEE. CDR3 size: 15 residues. V was clipped by 3 bases and J by 2 bases, with 14 bases between them. CDR3 nucleotide sequence: TGTGCCAGCAGCGCGGGACTCCCGCTCAACTATGGCTACACCTTC. It yields the protein CASSAGLPLNYGYTF.

Here the CDR3 reads CASSPSGGSEQFF. CDR3 bases: TGTGCCAGTAGTCCTTCAGGGGGCAGTGAGCAGTTCTTC. The rearrangement links TRBV19 to TRBJ2-1; 8 bases map to TRBD1. This CDR3 region has 13 residues. CDR1 is LNHDA and CDR2 is SQIVND in the germline V gene (reference sequence). With V trimmed by 5 bases and J by 9 bases, 6 bases remained unmatched.

The chain couples TRBV30 to TRBJ1-2, with D possibly TRBD1 on 6 matching bases. V was shortened by 1 base and J by 5 bases, with 8 bases between the two germline ends. The CDR3 sequence is 12 residues long. Germline V gives CDR1 GTSNPN, CDR2 SVGIG (reference sequence). CDR3 sequence: CAWSDQGYGYTF. CDR3 sequence (DNA): TGTGCCTGGAGTGACCAGGGGTATGGCTACACCTTC.

This clone appeared once. Distinct nucleotide sequences in the sample also encode this CDR3. J is TRBJ1-2 and V is TRBV10-2; D is undetermined. The ends were cut back, 0 bases at V and 7 bases at J, with 12 bases in the middle. This CDR3 contains 14 residues. CDR1 WSHSY and CDR2 SAAADI come from the germline V gene. The CDR3 region is CASSESTLGFGYTF. DNA of the CDR3: TGCGCCAGCAGTGAGTCGACGTTGGGGTTTGGCTACACCTTC.

This chain links TRBV4-1 with TRBJ1-1; D possibly corresponds to TRBD1 (5 bases). V dropped 0 bases and J dropped 8 bases, with 10 bases sitting between them. The CDR3 covers 13 residues. Germline values: CDR1 MGHRA, CDR2 YSYEKL. CDR3 coding DNA: TGCGCCAGCAGCCAAGAGGGACGGTTGGAAGCTTTCTTT. It encodes CASSQEGRLEAFF.

V gene TRBV7-9 combines with J gene TRBJ2-1; D call uncertain. The germline gives CDR1 SEHNR, CDR2 FQNEAQ (reference sequence). Trimming cost V 2 bases and J 7 bases, with 3 bases left between them. The CDR3 covers 11 residues. In DNA, the CDR3 is TGTGCCAGCAGCTTACCGAATGAGCAGTTCTTC. It specifies CASSLPNEQFF.

The chain joins TRBV5-5 to TRBJ1-4; no clear D. Trimming took 1 base from V and 5 from J, leaving 9 bases between them. CDR1 is SGHKS and CDR2 is YYEKEE in the germline V gene (reference sequence). This CDR3 spans 14 amino acids. The CDR3 coding sequence is TGTGCCAGCAGCTTGCAGGTCCGAAATGAAAAACTGTTTTTT. Protein: CASSLQVRNEKLFF. Full variable domain (outside the CDR3, taken from reference TRBV5-5 and TRBJ1-4): DAGVTQSPTHLIKTRGQQVTLRCSPISGHKSVSWYQQVLGQGPQFIFQYYEKEERGRGNFPDRFSARQFPNYSSELNVNALLLGDSALYLCASSLQVRNEKLFFGSGTQLSVL.

V usage is TRBV7-9 and J usage is TRBJ1-2, with 8 bases identical to TRBD1. Unmatched junction bases numbered 2, after V lost 7 bases and J lost 4 bases. CDR3 length: 12 amino acids. The germline V gene encodes CDR1 SEHNR and CDR2 FQNEAQ (reference sequence). The CDR3 sequence is CASTTGGYGYTF. The DNA for the CDR3 is TGTGCCAGCACCACAGGGGGCTATGGCTACACCTTC. The full variable domain, in which reference TRBV7-9 and TRBJ1-2 provide the parts outside the CDR3, is DTGVSQNPRHKITKRGQNVTFRCDPISEHNRLYWYRQTLGQGPEFLTYFQNEAQLEKSRLLSDRFSAERPKGSFSTLEIQRTEQGDSAMYLCASTTGGYGYTFGSGTRLTVV.

This sequence joins TRBV20-1 and TRBJ1-4; a possible D gene is TRBD1 (6 bases). Trimming pared 3 bases from V and 7 bases from J, leaving 18 bases between. Germline V lookup: CDR1 DFQATT, CDR2 SNEGSKA (reference sequence). This CDR3 has 15 amino acids. CDR3 region: CSASESAGAGEKLFF. The CDR3 nucleotides read TGCAGTGCTAGTGAATCGGCAGGGGCGGGTGAAAAACTGTTTTTT.

The chain uses TRBV4-1 and TRBJ2-7; 8 nucleotides match TRBD2. Germline V gene lookup returns CDR1 MGHRA and CDR2 YSYEKL. Unmatched junction bases numbered 9, after V lost 3 bases and J lost 2 bases. The CDR3 is made up of 16 amino acids. The CDR3 region is CASSQIPGGYPYEQYF. Written as DNA, the CDR3 is TGCGCCAGCAGCCAGATCCCGGGGGGGTACCCCTACGAGCAGTACTTC.

CDR3 DNA sequence: TGTGCCAGCACCTTAACAGGGTCCTCCGGCTATGGCTACACCTTC. Translating it yields CASTLTGSSGYGYTF. The rearrangement uses TRBV9 and TRBJ1-2; a weak D match, TRBD1 (6 bases). The V end lost 6 bases, the J end lost 4 bases, and 19 bases lay between the germline ends. The CDR3 is made up of 15 amino acids. Germline V gives CDR1 SGDLS, CDR2 YYNGEE. The variable domain in full, completed from reference TRBV9 and TRBJ1-2, reads DSGVTQTPKHLITATGQRVTLRCSPRSGDLSVYWYQQSLDQGLQFLIQYYNGEERAKGNILERFSAQQFPDLHSELNLSSLELGDSALYFCASTLTGSSGYGYTFGSGTRLTVV.

J is TRBJ1-1 and V is TRBV5-4; no clear D. Per the germline V gene, CDR1 is SGHNT and CDR2 is YYREEE (reference sequence). CDR3 length equals 14 residues. Trimming shortened V by 0 bases and J by 1 base, and 7 bases separated the two germline ends. The CDR3 loop reads CASSLAGRNTEAFF. The CDR3 DNA reads TGTGCCAGCAGCTTGGCCGGCCGGAACACTGAAGCTTTCTTT.

The V gene is TRBV5-4, the J gene TRBJ2-3, with 7 bases aligning to TRBD2. The CDR3 has 17 amino acids. J gave up 1 base and V 0 bases, and 8 bases lay outside the gene matches. The germline CDR1 and CDR2 sequences are SGHNT and YYREEE (reference sequence). In DNA, the CDR3 is TGTGCCAGCAGCTTGGGAGCTAGCGGATTCGGCACAGATACGCAGTATTTT. Amino acids: CASSLGASGFGTDTQYF.

V gene TRBV7-2 combines with J gene TRBJ1-1, with a weak D call TRBD1 (6 bases). The germline CDR1 and CDR2 sequences are SGHTA and FQGNSA. V gave up 5 bases and J gave up 3 bases, with 10 bases separating them. The CDR3 is 13 amino acids. The CDR3 sequence is CASSNRVDTEAFF. The CDR3 bases are TGTGCCAGCAGCAACAGGGTTGACACTGAAGCTTTCTTT.

The DNA of the CDR3 is TGTGCCAGCAGCAACACAGGTAATGGCCTGAAAGCTTTCTTT. Its translation is CASSNTGNGLKAFF. The genes are TRBV7-9 and TRBJ1-1, with D tentatively TRBD1 (5 bases). Germline V gene lookup returns CDR1 SEHNR and CDR2 FQNEAQ (reference sequence). The CDR3 has 14 residues. Trimming shortened V by 5 bases and J by 9 bases, and 19 bases separated the two germline ends.

J is TRBJ1-1 and V is TRBV19, with D hard to call. Per the germline V gene, CDR1 is LNHDA and CDR2 is SQIVND (reference sequence). CDR3 length: 12 amino acids. V was trimmed by 3 bases and J by 5 bases, leaving 7 bases between them. The CDR3 region has the DNA TGTGCCAGTAGTATCTTGGGAACTGAAGCTTTCTTT. Translation gives CASSILGTEAFF.

V usage is TRBV5-4 and J usage is TRBJ2-3; D unclear. Trimming took off 4 bases at V and 5 bases at J, with 8 bases between the two ends. Per the germline V gene, CDR1 is SGHNT and CDR2 is YYREEE (reference sequence). This CDR3 contains 12 residues. The CDR3 sequence: CASSPGLDTQYF. Written as DNA, the CDR3 is TGTGCCAGCAGCCCGGGCTTAGATACGCAGTATTTT.

This chain joins TRBV19 and TRBJ2-7, with TRBD1 identical over 7 bases. This CDR3 region has 14 residues. J gave up 3 bases and V 5 bases, and 7 bases lay outside the gene matches. CDR1 and CDR2 from the germline V gene are LNHDA and SQIVND (reference sequence). The CDR3: CASSPGTVDYEQYF. CDR3 coding DNA: TGTGCCAGTAGTCCAGGGACAGTCGACTACGAGCAGTACTTC.